What follows are 21 T cell receptor beta chains derived from one specimen sequenced in a study of vaccination effects on CD4 cells after COVID-19. When around 10 days of culture had elapsed, CD4+ T cells were isolated. Generated by immunoSEQ multiplex PCR, the TCRdb table keeps only in-frame clones and is missing some. The sample lists tens of thousands of clones; roughly four fifths were seen once. These receptors are not linked to any known antigen. Sequencing was performed on CD4+ T cells from PBMCs cultured without peptide, taken before COVID-19 vaccination. The receptors were gathered from a human donor who received a COVID-19 vaccine.

This clone has just a few counts. CDR3: CASSSSGGPTYGYTF. CDR3 coding DNA: TGTGCCAGCTCATCCTCAGGGGGCCCGACCTATGGCTACACCTTC. The rearrangement uses TRBV18 and TRBJ1-2; TRBD1 matches 8 bases. The junction had 9 bases not matched to a gene; V was cut back by 5 bases and J by 4 bases. Germline CDR1 reads KGHSH; CDR2 reads LQKENI. The CDR3 totals 15 residues.

The V gene is TRBV5-1, the J gene TRBJ2-1; TRBD1 matches at 7 bases. This CDR3 spans 14 amino acids. CDR1 and CDR2 (germline): SGHRS, YFSETQ. The junction had 6 bases not matched to a gene; V was cut back by 4 bases and J by 5 bases. CDR3 region: CASSRQGVNNEQFF. The CDR3, as DNA: TGCGCCAGCAGCCGGCAGGGGGTTAACAATGAGCAGTTCTTC.

V gene TRBV9 combines with J gene TRBJ1-6; D remains ambiguous. Per the germline V gene, CDR1 is SGDLS and CDR2 is YYNGEE. The V gene lost 0 bases and the J gene lost 15 bases, with 10 bases spanning the gap. This CDR3 comprises 12 residues. Here the CDR3 reads CASSVESGRLHF. The CDR3 nucleotides are TGTGCCAGCAGCGTAGAGTCCGGGCGCCTCCACTTT.

The rearrangement uses TRBV28 and TRBJ1-5; D is possibly TRBD1 (5 bases). V was pared by 5 bases and J by 6 bases, with 20 bases between. The CDR3 consists of 16 residues. Germline CDR1 reads MDHEN; CDR2 reads SYDVKM. The CDR3 nucleotides read TGTGCCAGCAGTCTCACACGCGGGGGTTCGGGTCAGCCCCAGCATTTT. It translates to CASSLTRGGSGQPQHF.

CDR3 in DNA: TGTGCCTGGAGTGGTCAATCGGGACAGATCCAAGAGACCCAGTACTTC. Encoded protein: CAWSGQSGQIQETQYF. V and J are TRBV30 and TRBJ2-5; 7 bases match TRBD1. Trimming at V came to 1 base and at J to 1 base, leaving 9 bases not matched to a gene. Germline V lookup: CDR1 GTSNPN, CDR2 SVGIG (reference sequence). The length of the CDR3 is 16 residues.

The table lists this clone with a few counts. The sample holds other DNA sequences that translate to the same CDR3. V usage is TRBV10-3 and J usage is TRBJ2-2; no definite D call. CDR3 size: 14 residues. Germline CDR1 reads ENHRY; CDR2 reads SYGVKD. V gave up 0 bases and J gave up 1 base, with 3 bases separating them. CDR3 DNA sequence: TGTGCCATCAGTGAGTCGGGGAACACCGGGGAGCTGTTTTTT. Protein: CAISESGNTGELFF.

This clone was observed a single time. The chain uses TRBV7-3 and TRBJ2-3; a weak D match, TRBD2 (6 bases). With 2 bases removed from V and 1 base from J, the gap between germline ends came to 10 bases. Germline V gene data show CDR1 as SGHTA and CDR2 as FQGTGA. This CDR3 spans 15 amino acids. DNA for the CDR3: TGTGCCAGCAGCTTATTGGGGGGAGGCACAGATACGCAGTATTTT. Encoded protein: CASSLLGGGTDTQYF.

This clone was counted only a few times. The genes are TRBV25-1 and TRBJ1-4; TRBD1 agrees at 7 bases. The CDR3 totals 15 residues. V shed 6 bases and J 2 bases; nucleotides not matched to a gene: 6. The germline V gene encodes CDR1 MGHDK and CDR2 SYGVNS. CDR3 sequence (DNA): TGTGCCAGCAGGAAGGAGGGGGCCACTAATGAAAAACTGTTTTTT. Translating it yields CASRKEGATNEKLFF.

The chain carries TRBV19 and TRBJ2-5; tentative D call: TRBD1 (6 bases). Per the germline V gene, CDR1 is LNHDA and CDR2 is SQIVND (reference sequence). CDR3 length: 15 amino acids. Between the trimmed V and J ends, which lost 2 bases and 5 bases, there was a span of 15 bases. The CDR3 bases are TGTGCCAGTAGTATAATGGGACAACTCGGCGAGACCCAGTACTTC. Translated, it gives CASSIMGQLGETQYF.

This clone was seen once. V and J are TRBV7-8 and TRBJ2-4; the D is unclear. CDR1 SGHVS and CDR2 FQNEAQ come from the germline V gene. Trimming left V 1 base short and J 0 bases short, with 13 bases between. This CDR3 has 17 amino acids. CDR3 in amino acids: CASSLGQTAIAKNIQYF. In DNA, the CDR3 is TGTGCCAGCAGCTTAGGGCAAACAGCTATAGCCAAAAACATTCAGTACTTC.

The J gene is TRBJ2-1, the V gene TRBV4-3; 7 bases fit TRBD1. There are 16 residues in the CDR3. The V gene end was trimmed by 0 bases and the J gene end by 4 bases; junction bases not matched to a gene: 6. Germline loops: CDR1 LGHNA, CDR2 YSLEER. The CDR3, as DNA: TGCGCCAGCAGCCAAGATCCGGGACAGACATACAATGAGCAGTTCTTC. Translated: CASSQDPGQTYNEQFF.

The chain links TRBV28 to TRBJ1-3, with D possibly matching TRBD1 (5 bases). CDR3 length equals 14 residues. Germline V gene sequence: CDR1 MDHEN, CDR2 SYDVKM. The germline V and J ends were trimmed by 6 bases and 2 bases, with 11 bases remaining between them. The CDR3 nucleotides read TGTGCCAGCAGGACGGGGCCCGCTGGAAACACCATATATTTT. It is translated as CASRTGPAGNTIYF.

The V call is TRBV10-1, the J call TRBJ2-3; D is ambiguous. Germline-derived CDR1 and CDR2 are WNHNN and SYGVQD (reference sequence). V lost 5 bases and J 6 bases, leaving 6 bases between the germline ends. This CDR3 is built from 11 residues. The CDR3, as DNA: TGCGCCAGCAGTTTGGGGGATACGCAGTATTTT. Encoded protein: CASSLGDTQYF.

The CDR3 DNA reads TGTGCCAGCAGTTTGGACAGACAGCAGAATACGCAGTATTTT. Translated: CASSLDRQQNTQYF. J is TRBJ2-3 and V is TRBV6-5, with D possibly being TRBD1 (6 bases). Germline V gene data show CDR1 as MNHEY and CDR2 as SVGAGI. This CDR3 is 14 amino acids long. The V end lost 4 bases, the J end lost 7 bases, and 15 bases lay between the germline ends.

V and J are TRBV7-3 and TRBJ1-1, with D unclear. Trimming shortened V by 4 bases and J by 9 bases, and 15 bases separated the two germline ends. Germline values: CDR1 SGHTA, CDR2 FQGTGA. The CDR3 spans 13 residues. DNA of the CDR3: TGTGCCAGCAGCTACGCGGGGATAGGGAAAGCTTTCTTT. Amino acids: CASSYAGIGKAFF.

This rearrangement joins TRBV23-1 to TRBJ2-4; D is ambiguous. TRBV23-1 is flagged as an ORF with uncertain function. The CDR3 spans 14 residues. Trimming stripped 3 bases from V and 1 base from J, with 7 bases between. CDR3 sequence reads: CASSHQWAKNIQYF. The CDR3 DNA reads as TGCGCCAGCAGTCATCAATGGGCCAAAAACATTCAGTACTTC.

This chain connects TRBV2 to TRBJ2-1, with 8 bases fitting TRBD1. Germline V gene data show CDR1 as SNHLY and CDR2 as FYNNEI. V trimming: 6 bases; J trimming: 9 bases; junction bases outside the gene matches: 7. There are 13 residues in the CDR3. The CDR3, as DNA: TGTGCCAGCAGAGAGGACAGGGTGAGTGAGCAGTTCTTC. It specifies CASREDRVSEQFF.

J is TRBJ1-4 and V is TRBV15; a weak D match, TRBD1 (5 bases). The V gene's germline CDR1 is LNHNV and CDR2 YYDKDF (reference sequence). CDR3 length equals 18 residues. Trimming cost V 5 bases and J 8 bases, with 27 bases left between them. The CDR3 sequence is CATSRSRLPIGGGEKLFF. CDR3 nucleotide sequence: TGTGCCACCAGCCGCTCCAGGCTACCCATTGGGGGAGGGGAAAAACTGTTTTTT. Based on the CDR3 plus reference TRBV15 and TRBJ1-4, the full variable domain is DAMVIQNPRYQVTQFGKPVTLSCSQTLNHNVMYWYQQKSSQAPKLLFHYYDKDFNNEADTPDNFQSRRPNTSFCFLDIRSPGLGDTAMYLCATSRSRLPIGGGEKLFFGSGTQLSVL.

V and J are TRBV6-5 and TRBJ2-6; perhaps TRBD2 as D (5 bases). V was shortened by 6 bases and J by 0 bases, with 9 bases between the two germline ends. The CDR3 runs 15 residues. CDR1 is MNHEY, CDR2 SVGAGI, per germline. In DNA, the CDR3 is TGTGCCAGCAGGATGGGGAGCTCTGGGGCCAACGTCCTGACTTTC. As protein: CASRMGSSGANVLTF.

V and J are TRBV9 and TRBJ2-2; possible D gene TRBD1, 6 bases. This CDR3 is 17 amino acids long. Germline values: CDR1 SGDLS, CDR2 YYNGEE. V was pared by 4 bases and J by 5 bases, with 21 bases between. The CDR3 DNA is TGTGCCAGCAGCAACATAAACTGGGCAGGGGCAACCGGGGAGCTGTTTTTT. Translating it yields CASSNINWAGATGELFF.

V usage is TRBV24-1 and J usage is TRBJ2-5, with 8 bases identical to TRBD2. Germline V gives CDR1 KGHDR, CDR2 SFDVKD. J gave up 3 bases and V 3 bases, and 5 bases lay outside the gene matches. CDR3 length: 15 residues. In nucleotides, the CDR3 is TGTGCCACCAGTGATGGGTCGGGAGGGAAAGAGACCCAGTACTTC. Translation: CATSDGSGGKETQYF.